This is a list of T cell receptor beta chains from one sample in a study of T cell responses to AZD1222 COVID-19 vaccine. Method: immunoSEQ multiplex PCR; TCRdb's copy keeps in-frame clones and lacks some. The sample lists 150,000 to 200,000 clones, 90% to 95% occurring once. This material consisted of peripheral blood, taken on day 0 of AZD1222 vaccination. These receptors all stem from an adult in good health. Each CDR3 is given with its conserved first and last residue. A D gene is named only where the DNA matches it firmly. The size of a clone is reported for some rows only, either as once, few or many, or as a class for expanded clones.

j_call d_call clone_size v_call cdr3_aa cdr3_nt
TRBJ1-6 . . TRBV24-1 CATIEPEFGSNSPLHF TGTGCCACCATCGAACCGGAGTTTGGAAGTAATTCACCCCTCCACTTT
TRBJ1-5 . . TRBV7-2 CASSLQGRGNQPQHF TGTGCCAGCAGCTTACAGGGAAGAGGCAATCAGCCCCAGCATTTT
TRBJ1-5 . . TRBV11-2 CASSRRGASGQPQHF TGTGCCAGCAGCCGTCGGGGGGCGAGTGGCCAGCCCCAGCATTTT
TRBJ2-7 TRBD2 . TRBV19 CASSPGLAGSSYEQYF TGTGCCAGTAGTCCGGGACTAGCGGGTAGCTCCTACGAGCAGTACTTC
TRBJ2-1 TRBD2 . TRBV3-1/TRBV3-2 CASSTGGGITNEQFF TGTGCCAGCAGCACCGGCGGGGGGATTACGAATGAGCAGTTCTTC
TRBJ2-1 . . TRBV4-3 CASSQDKSAMGYNEQFF TGCGCCAGCAGCCAAGATAAGTCGGCTATGGGCTACAATGAGCAGTTCTTC
TRBJ2-2 . few TRBV9 CASSPWSRGAGTGELFF TGTGCCAGCAGCCCATGGAGTCGGGGGGCAGGCACCGGGGAGCTGTTTTTT
TRBJ2-3 TRBD2 . TRBV28 CASSFRGDSTDTQYF TGTGCCAGCAGTTTTCGGGGGGATAGCACAGATACGCAGTATTTT
TRBJ2-7 . . TRBV7-2 CASSLAGTSRYEQYF TGTGCCAGCAGCTTAGCGGGGACCAGCAGGTACGAGCAGTACTTC
TRBJ2-4 TRBD2 . TRBV28 CASSFEGAGGPKNIQYF TGTGCCAGCTCCTTTGAAGGTGCGGGGGGGCCCAAAAACATTCAGTACTTC
TRBJ2-1 . . TRBV6-4 CASSEGEREGGNEQFF TGTGCCAGCAGTGAAGGGGAAAGAGAGGGGGGGAATGAGCAGTTCTTC
TRBJ2-5 TRBD2 . TRBV6-2/TRBV6-3 CASSSSELAEETQYF TGTGCCAGCAGTTCCTCCGAACTAGCGGAAGAGACCCAGTACTTC
TRBJ1-1 . . TRBV6-5 CASSLQGDTEAFF TGTGCCAGCAGTCTACAGGGAGATACTGAAGCTTTCTTT
TRBJ1-2 . . TRBV28 CASSSIISGASSVGYTF TGTGCCAGCAGTTCCATCATCTCAGGGGCGTCATCGGTTGGCTACACCTTC
TRBJ1-2 . . TRBV29-1 CSVDDGIGGVDGYTF TGCAGCGTTGATGATGGAATCGGTGGAGTTGATGGCTACACCTTC
TRBJ1-1 TRBD1 . TRBV15 CATSRGDSEAFF TGTGCCACCAGCAGAGGGGACAGTGAAGCTTTCTTT
TRBJ2-1 TRBD2 . TRBV11-3 CASSLGASGTYNEQFF TGTGCCAGCAGCTTAGGGGCTAGCGGGACCTACAATGAGCAGTTCTTC
TRBJ2-2 . once TRBV27 CASSFAGGGELFF TGTGCCAGCAGTTTTGCTGGAGGCGGGGAGCTGTTTTTT
TRBJ1-1 . . TRBV18 CASSPLGTGGTEAFF TGTGCCAGCTCACCTTTGGGGACTGGGGGCACTGAAGCTTTCTTT
TRBJ1-3 . . TRBV7-2 CASSFHNSKGSGNTIYF TGTGCCAGCAGCTTTCACAACTCTAAGGGGTCTGGAAACACCATATATTTT
TRBJ2-1 TRBD2 . TRBV10-2 CASSARTSGVNEQFF TGCGCCAGCAGTGCACGGACTAGCGGCGTCAATGAGCAGTTCTTC
TRBJ1-6 . . TRBV3-1/TRBV3-2 CASSQGARSSPLHF TGTGCCAGCAGCCAAGGGGCAAGAAGTTCACCCCTCCACTTT
TRBJ1-4 TRBD1 . TRBV27 CASKSGQAREKLFF TGTGCCAGCAAATCCGGACAGGCAAGGGAAAAACTGTTTTTT
TRBJ2-7 TRBD1 . TRBV28 CASSLDRTYEQYF TGTGCCAGCAGTTTGGACAGGACCTACGAGCAGTACTTC
TRBJ2-3 TRBD2 . TRBV7-3 CASSSEAGLTDTQYF TGTGCCAGCAGCTCAGAAGCGGGGCTCACAGATACGCAGTATTTT
TRBJ1-5 . . TRBV7-8 CASNLGGNQPQHF TGTGCCAGCAACCTCGGTGGCAATCAGCCCCAGCATTTT
TRBJ2-7 TRBD2 . TRBV11-2 CASSLESSGTYEQYF TGTGCCAGCAGCTTAGAGTCTAGCGGGACCTACGAGCAGTACTTC
TRBJ1-1 . few TRBV20-1 CSASRGLQAFF TGCAGTGCTAGTCGGGGGTTGCAAGCTTTCTTT
TRBJ1-5 . . TRBV2 CASSEAARPNQPQHF TGTGCCAGCAGTGAAGCCGCCAGACCAAATCAGCCCCAGCATTTT